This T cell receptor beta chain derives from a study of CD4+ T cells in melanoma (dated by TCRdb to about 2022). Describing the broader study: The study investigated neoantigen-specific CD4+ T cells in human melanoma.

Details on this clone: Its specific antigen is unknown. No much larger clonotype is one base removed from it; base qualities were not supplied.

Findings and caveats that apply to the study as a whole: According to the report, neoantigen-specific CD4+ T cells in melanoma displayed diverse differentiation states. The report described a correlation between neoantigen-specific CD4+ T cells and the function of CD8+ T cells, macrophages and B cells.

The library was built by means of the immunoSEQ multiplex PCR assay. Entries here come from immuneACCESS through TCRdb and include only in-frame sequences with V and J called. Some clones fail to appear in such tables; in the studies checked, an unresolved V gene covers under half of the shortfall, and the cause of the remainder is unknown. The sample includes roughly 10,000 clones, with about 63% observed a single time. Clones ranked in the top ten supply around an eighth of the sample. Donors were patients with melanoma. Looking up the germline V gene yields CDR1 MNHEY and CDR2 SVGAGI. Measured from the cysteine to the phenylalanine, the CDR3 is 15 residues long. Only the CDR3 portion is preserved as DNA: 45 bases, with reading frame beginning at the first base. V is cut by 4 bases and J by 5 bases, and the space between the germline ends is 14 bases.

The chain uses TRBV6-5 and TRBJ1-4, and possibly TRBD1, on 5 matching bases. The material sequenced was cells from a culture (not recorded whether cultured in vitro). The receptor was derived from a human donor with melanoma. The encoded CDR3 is CASSSRDGLNEKLFF. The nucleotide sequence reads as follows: TGTGCCAGCAGTTCCCGGGACGGACTAAATGAAAAACTGTTTTTT.